The 10 T cell receptor beta chains reported below all come from one sample, sequenced in a study of cytomegalovirus exposure and HLA in healthy donors. The primer mix had 60 Vbeta and 13 Jbeta primers. Sequencing used immunoSEQ multiplex PCR; TCRdb keeps in-frame clones, though not all of them. The sample lists around 170,000 clones; 75% to 90% were seen once. The source material was PBMCs. The receptors derive from a girl aged 10-17 years in good health and CMV-seropositive.

The J gene is TRBJ2-7, the V gene TRBV7-2; 15 nucleotides match TRBD2. The CDR3 totals 19 residues. The J segment lost 6 bases and the V segment lost 2 bases, leaving 14 bases of the junction unmatched. Germline CDR1 reads SGHTA; CDR2 reads FQGNSA. The CDR3 DNA is TGTGCCAGCAGCTTATATGCGGTAGTGGGACTAGCGGGAGGTGGCGAGCAGTACTTC. It encodes CASSLYAVVGLAGGGEQYF. The variable domain in full, completed from reference TRBV7-2 and TRBJ2-7, reads GAGVSQSPSNKVTEKGKDVELRCDPISGHTALYWYRQSLGQGLEFLIYFQGNSAPDKSGLPSDRFSAERTGGSVSTLTIQRTQQEDSAVYLCASSLYAVVGLAGGGEQYFGPGTRLTVT.

The chain combines TRBV29-1 with TRBJ1-1, with a weak D call TRBD1 (5 bases). V was clipped by 4 bases and J by 5 bases, with 14 bases between them. This CDR3 is built from 13 residues. Germline V gives CDR1 SQVTM, CDR2 ANQGSEA. The CDR3 sequence is CSVVYLGGTEAFF. CDR3 nucleotide sequence: TGCAGCGTTGTGTACCTCGGGGGGACTGAAGCTTTCTTT.

The rearrangement uses TRBV4-3 and TRBJ2-1; 13 bases map to TRBD2. CDR3 length: 20 residues. Per germline, CDR1 LGHNA and CDR2 YSLEER. J was trimmed by 0 bases and V by 1 base; bases with no gene match: 9. CDR3: CASSQAPGLAGTGSYNEQFF. CDR3 DNA: TGCGCCAGCAGCCAAGCACCGGGACTAGCGGGAACCGGCTCCTACAATGAGCAGTTCTTC.

The rearrangement uses TRBV9 and TRBJ1-4, with D possibly TRBD1 on 5 matching bases. CDR1 and CDR2 from the germline V gene are SGDLS and YYNGEE. V was trimmed by 2 bases and J by 2 bases, leaving 10 bases between them. The CDR3 is made up of 15 amino acids. CDR3: CASSVGGSTNEKLFF. Written as DNA, the CDR3 is TGTGCCAGCAGCGTCGGGGGGTCCACTAATGAAAAACTGTTTTTT.

This clone was counted once. The V call is TRBV5-1, the J call TRBJ1-1; D is perhaps TRBD1 (6 bases). This CDR3 spans 14 amino acids. Trimming left V 0 bases short and J 4 bases short, with 10 bases between. Germline V CDR1 and CDR2: SGHRS, YFSETQ. The CDR3 nucleotides are TGCGCCAGCAGCTTGGGGGGGCCTGGCACTGAAGCTTTCTTT. Its translation: CASSLGGPGTEAFF.

V is TRBV5-1 and J is TRBJ2-7, with unresolved D. CDR3 size: 16 residues. The V gene lost 3 bases and the J gene lost 2 bases, with 18 bases spanning the gap. Germline loops: CDR1 SGHRS, CDR2 YFSETQ. The CDR3 spells CASSSSTVSYTYEQYF. The CDR3 coding sequence is TGCGCCAGCAGCTCTTCCACAGTGAGTTATACCTACGAGCAGTACTTC. Combining the CDR3 with reference TRBV5-1 and TRBJ2-7 gives the whole variable domain KAGVTQTPRYLIKTRGQQVTLSCSPISGHRSVSWYQQTPGQGLQFLFEYFSETQRNKGNFPGRFSGRQFSNSRSEMNVSTLELGDSALYLCASSSSTVSYTYEQYFGPGTRLTVT.

This clone showed up just a few times. The chain uses TRBV5-4 and TRBJ2-7; 7 bases agree with TRBD1. The CDR3 has 15 residues. Germline CDR1 is SGHNT and CDR2 is YYREEE (reference sequence). With V trimmed by 4 bases and J by 0 bases, 7 bases remained unmatched. CDR3 residues: CASSRSRDSSYEQYF. The CDR3 DNA is TGTGCCAGCAGCCGGAGTCGGGACAGCTCCTACGAGCAGTACTTC. Full variable domain (rest looked up from reference TRBV5-4 and TRBJ2-7): ETGVTQSPTHLIKTRGQQVTLRCSSQSGHNTVSWYQQALGQGPQFIFQYYREEENGRGNFPPRFSGLQFPNYSSELNVNALELDDSALYLCASSRSRDSSYEQYFGPGTRLTVT.

The CDR3 region is CASSLGTELLGELFF. The CDR3 nucleotides are TGTGCCAGCAGCTTAGGCACGGAGTTACTCGGGGAGCTGTTTTTT. The rearrangement uses TRBV5-8 and TRBJ2-2; no clear D gene. Germline values: CDR1 SGHTS, CDR2 YDEGEE. V gave up 2 bases and J gave up 7 bases, with 15 bases separating them. The CDR3 is made up of 15 amino acids. Supplemented by reference TRBV5-8 and TRBJ2-2, the full variable domain reads EAGVTQSPTHLIKTRGQQATLRCSPISGHTSVYWYQQALGLGLQFLLWYDEGEERNRGNFPPRFSGRQFPNYSSELNVNALELEDSALYLCASSLGTELLGELFFGEGSRLTVL.

This clone appeared a single time. This rearrangement joins TRBV27 to TRBJ2-6; D gene ambiguous. CDR3 length: 15 amino acids. Germline values: CDR1 MNHEY, CDR2 SMNVEV (reference sequence). The V end lost 5 bases, the J end lost 0 bases, and 8 bases lay between the germline ends. The CDR3 DNA reads as TGTGCCAGCAGTCTCACAAACTCTGGGGCCAACGTCCTGACTTTC. Its translation is CASSLTNSGANVLTF.

V is TRBV11-3 and J is TRBJ1-1, with a possible D match to TRBD1 (6 bases). V gave up 2 bases and J gave up 0 bases, with 7 bases separating them. Germline V CDR1 and CDR2: SGHNT, YENEEA. The CDR3 has 14 residues. CDR3 DNA: TGTGCCAGCAGCTTATCAGGGGTGAACACTGAAGCTTTCTTT. It specifies CASSLSGVNTEAFF.